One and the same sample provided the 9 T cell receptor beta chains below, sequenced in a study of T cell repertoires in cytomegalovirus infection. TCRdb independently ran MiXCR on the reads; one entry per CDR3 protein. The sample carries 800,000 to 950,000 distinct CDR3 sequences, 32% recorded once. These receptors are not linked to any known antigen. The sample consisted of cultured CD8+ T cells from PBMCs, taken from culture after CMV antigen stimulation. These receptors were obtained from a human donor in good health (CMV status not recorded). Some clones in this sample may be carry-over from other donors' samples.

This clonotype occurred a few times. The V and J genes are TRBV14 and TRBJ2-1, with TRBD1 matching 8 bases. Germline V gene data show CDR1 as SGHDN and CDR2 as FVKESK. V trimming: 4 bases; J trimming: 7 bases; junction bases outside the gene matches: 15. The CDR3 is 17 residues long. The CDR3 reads CASSRSQTGVARNEQFF. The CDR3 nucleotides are TGTGCCAGCAGCCGAAGCCAGACAGGGGTCGCCCGAAATGAGCAGTTCTTC.

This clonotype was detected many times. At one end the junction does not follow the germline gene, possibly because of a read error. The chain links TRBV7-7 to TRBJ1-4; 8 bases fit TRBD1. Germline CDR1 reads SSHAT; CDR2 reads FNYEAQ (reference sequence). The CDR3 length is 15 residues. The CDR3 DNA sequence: TGTGCTAGCAGCCCCGGACAGGGAACTAATGAAAAACTGTTTTTT. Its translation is CASSPGQGTNEKLFF.

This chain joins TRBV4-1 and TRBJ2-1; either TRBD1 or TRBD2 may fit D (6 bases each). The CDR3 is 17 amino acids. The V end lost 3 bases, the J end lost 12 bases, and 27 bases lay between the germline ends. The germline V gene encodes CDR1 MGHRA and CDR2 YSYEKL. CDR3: CASSQPGAQVLSDGQFF. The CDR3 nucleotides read TGCGCCAGCAGCCAGCCGGGGGCCCAAGTCCTCAGCGATGGGCAGTTCTTC.

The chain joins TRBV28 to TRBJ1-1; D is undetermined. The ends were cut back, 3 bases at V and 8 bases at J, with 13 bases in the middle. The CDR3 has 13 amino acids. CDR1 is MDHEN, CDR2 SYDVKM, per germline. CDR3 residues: CASSFSSGIEAFF. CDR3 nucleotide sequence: TGTGCCAGCAGTTTTTCAAGTGGTATAGAAGCTTTCTTT.

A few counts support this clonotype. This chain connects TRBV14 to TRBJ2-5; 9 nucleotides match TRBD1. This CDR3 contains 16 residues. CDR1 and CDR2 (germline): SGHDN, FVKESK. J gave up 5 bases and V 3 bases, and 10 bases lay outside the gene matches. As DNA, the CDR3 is TGTGCCAGCAGCCACCTCAGGACAGGGGTTATTGAGACCCAGTACTTC. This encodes CASSHLRTGVIETQYF.

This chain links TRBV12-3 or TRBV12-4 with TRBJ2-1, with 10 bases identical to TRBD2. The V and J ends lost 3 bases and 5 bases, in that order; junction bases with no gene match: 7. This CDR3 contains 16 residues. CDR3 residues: CASSFYLAGDDNEQFF. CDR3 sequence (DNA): TGTGCCAGCAGTTTTTATCTAGCGGGGGATGACAATGAGCAGTTCTTC.

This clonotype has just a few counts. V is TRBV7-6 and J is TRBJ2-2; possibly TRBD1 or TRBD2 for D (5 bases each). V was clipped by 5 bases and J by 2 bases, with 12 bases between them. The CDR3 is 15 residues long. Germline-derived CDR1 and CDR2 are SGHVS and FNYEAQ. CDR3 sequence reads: CASSGPGTNTGELFF. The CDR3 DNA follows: TGTGCCAGCAGCGGGCCCGGGACCAACACCGGGGAGCTGTTTTTT.

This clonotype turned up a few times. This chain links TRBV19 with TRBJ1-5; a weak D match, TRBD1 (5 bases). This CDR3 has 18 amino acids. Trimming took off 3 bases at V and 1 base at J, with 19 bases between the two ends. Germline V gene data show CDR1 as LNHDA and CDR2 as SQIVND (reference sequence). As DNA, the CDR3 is TGTGCCAGTAGTATTTCCGGGACCCCCTCAAAGAGCAATCAGCCCCAGCATTTT. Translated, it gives CASSISGTPSKSNQPQHF. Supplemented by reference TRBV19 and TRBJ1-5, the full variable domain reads DGGITQSPKYLFRKEGQNVTLSCEQNLNHDAMYWYRQDPGQGLRLIYYSQIVNDFQKGDIAEGYSVSREKKESFPLTVTSAQKNPTAFYLCASSISGTPSKSNQPQHFGDGTRLSIL.

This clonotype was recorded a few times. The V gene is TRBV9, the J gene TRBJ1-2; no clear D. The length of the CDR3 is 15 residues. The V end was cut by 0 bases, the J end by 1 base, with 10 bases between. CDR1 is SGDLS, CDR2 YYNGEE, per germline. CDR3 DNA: TGTGCCAGCAGCGTAGCCTTAACAGTTAACTATGGCTACACCTTC. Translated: CASSVALTVNYGYTF.